This TCR beta chain was retrieved from a study of T cell clones after liver transplantation (dated by TCRdb to the late 2010s). With respect to the entire study: Samples were obtained from ITN030ST, a randomized trial in which withdrawal of immunosuppression was attempted within 2 years of liver transplantation. After a pre-transplant mixed lymphocyte reaction, TCRbeta sequencing was used to pinpoint donor-reactive T cell clones, which were subsequently tracked in post-transplant blood. As an antigen-independent comparator for donor-reactive sequences, third party-reactive TCRbeta sequences were also identified from pre-transplant MLRs. Of the eight recipients, a few were HCV-positive, while the remaining recipients had been transplanted for non-autoimmune, non-viral indications. Subjects received no induction therapy and standard immunosuppression until randomization at 12-24 months post-transplant. Tolerance was defined as complete immunosuppression withdrawal for at least one year with no rise in liver enzymes beyond twice the upper limit of normal. Blood samples were collected pre-transplant, pre-randomization before withdrawal, and post-randomization after either complete withdrawal or failed withdrawal. Of the 8 liver transplant recipients making up the studied cohort, 3 were classified as tolerant and 5 as non-tolerant.

What the study reported, not specific to this receptor: Without allograft tissue specimens, donor-reactive T cells may have migrated into the graft rather than being deleted. In a couple of subjects, low numbers of available donor cells limited the measurable donor-reactive repertoire. A significant post-transplant decrease in circulating donor-reactive CD4 TCRbeta sequences was observed in most of the 8 subjects, irrespective of tolerance or HCV status. The decline in donor-reactive sequences exceeded the decline in third party-reactive sequences, suggesting partial antigen-specific deletion that was unrelated to withdrawal success. After accounting for repertoire turnover, donor-reactive detection was significantly reduced in 7 of 8 subjects for CD4 and 8 of 8 for CD8. The conclusions were considered preliminary, being limited by small, heterogeneous patient numbers and non-standardized post-transplant time points.

About this clone itself: Its specific antigen is unknown. Base-call qualities are not available, and no considerably larger clone is one nucleotide away.

Reading from cysteine to phenylalanine, the CDR3 counts 14 amino acids. Kept here is only the CDR3 DNA, which spans 42 bases and is read in frame from base 1. V is pruned by 6 bases and J by 4 bases, leaving 6 bases of the junction without a gene match. From the germline V gene, CDR1 is MNHEY and CDR2 is SVGAGI. High-throughput TCRbeta CDR3 sequencing of frozen genomic DNA was performed by immunoSEQ, including PCR amplification, mapping, bias correction and internal controls. The source study handled its data this way. Productive rearrangements were kept, and unique TCRbeta sequences were defined by CDR3 nucleotide sequence plus V and J gene. For a sequence to be called donor-reactive, it needed a frequency of at least 0.01% and at least 5-fold expansion in CFSE-low cells compared with unstimulated pre-transplant cells. Minimum frequency thresholds were set for each subject on the basis of the unstimulated sample with the lowest template count, so that a detection power of at least 90% was ensured. Repertoire turnover was measured by Jensen-Shannon divergence between the top 1000 TCRbeta sequences post- and pre-transplant. Changes in detection of donor-reactive sequences were assessed with two-sided Fisher's exact tests. Sourced from immuneACCESS, this table was stored by TCRdb with only in-frame sequences that have V and J called. A share of the clones is absent; for the studies checked, an unresolved V gene accounts for under half, and the remainder has no known explanation. V, J and clone size derive from that table, while D and trimming were established from the DNA sequence. This sample holds tens of thousands of clones; 71% were observed only once. Approximately 15% of the sample comes from the top ten.

In light of the paper, this sample's time point label describes: pre-transplant. Thawed unstimulated PBMCs were stained for CD3, CD4 and CD8 and FACS-sorted into CD3+CD4+ and CD3+CD8+ populations. Each of the 8 studied subjects was randomized to immunosuppression withdrawal. Genomic DNA was isolated with the Qiagen DNeasy Blood and Tissue Kit. This sequence was found in a human donor who received a liver transplant. The sequenced sample was CD4+ T cells from blood, obtained before liver transplant. The rearranged segments are TRBV6-5 and TRBJ1-3; the junction holds 7 bases that match TRBD1. The CDR3 corresponds to CASSPTGTGNTIYF. The DNA reads as follows: TGTGCCAGCAGCCCGACAGGGACGGGAAACACCATATATTTT.